The source of this T cell receptor beta chain is a study of blood T cell repertoires in COVID-19. Study details: T cells, B-cell-depleted T cells, or PBMCs supplied cDNA or gDNA.

Measured with immunoSEQ multiplex PCR; TCRdb has only the in-frame clones, and not every one. Here the sample spans around 200,000 clones, around nine tenths being singletons. Germline V lookup: CDR1 SGHTA, CDR2 FQGNSA. Trimming cost V 0 bases and J 3 bases, with 9 bases left between them. The CDR3 is 15 residues long. The sequence came from a man between 18 and 35 years old with active or convalescent COVID-19. The sequenced sample consisted of peripheral blood. The J gene is TRBJ1-5, the V gene TRBV7-2; D gene ambiguous. CDR3 residues: CASSLALQYNQPQHF. The CDR3 DNA follows: TGTGCCAGCAGCTTAGCGTTGCAGTACAATCAGCCCCAGCATTTT.